The 30 T cell receptor beta chains in this list originate from one sample, sequenced in a study of human T cells and chemical hapten exposure. The time point was: patch test 1, 2 weeks after DPC sensitization. Treatment defined: therapeutic diphenylcyclopropenone sensitization with weekly scalp DPC. TCRdb redid the calling of the RACE reads with MiXCR, one entry per CDR3 protein. The table has under 450,000 distinct CDR3 sequences, more than 4.5% seen once; the top ten hold under 3%. The source was whole blood, collected in connection with sensitization to the hapten diphenylcyclopropenone (DPC). Receptors were obtained from a woman between 45 and 65 years old with alopecia areata. Some clones in this sample may be carry-over from other donors' samples.

This clonotype was seen repeatedly, ten times or more. The V call is TRBV5-1, the J call TRBJ1-2; D is possibly TRBD1 (5 bases). The CDR3 contains 14 residues. The V and J ends lost 4 bases and 0 bases respectively, with 10 bases between them. The V gene's germline CDR1 is SGHRS and CDR2 YFSETQ. The CDR3 reads CASSETATNYGYTF. In DNA, the CDR3 is TGCGCCAGCAGCGAGACAGCTACTAACTATGGCTACACCTTC. The entire variable domain, with the rest obtained from reference TRBV5-1 and TRBJ1-2, is as follows: KAGVTQTPRYLIKTRGQQVTLSCSPISGHRSVSWYQQTPGQGLQFLFEYFSETQRNKGNFPGRFSGRQFSNSRSEMNVSTLELGDSALYLCASSETATNYGYTFGSGTRLTVV.

Points on this clonotype: Since a much larger clone is just one base distant, this may be a read error. The rearrangement uses TRBV28 and TRBJ2-3; a possible D gene is TRBD1 (5 bases). V lost 4 bases and J lost 4, with 6 bases in between. Germline V lookup: CDR1 MDHEN, CDR2 SYDVKM. The CDR3 spans 12 residues. The DNA of the CDR3 is TGTGCCAGCAGTTGGGGCTCAGATACGCAGTATTTT. Residues: CASSWGSDTQYF.

The chain carries TRBV30 and TRBJ1-1; D uncertain. Germline CDR1 is GTSNPN and CDR2 is SVGIG (reference sequence). The CDR3 has 11 amino acids. The V end was cut by 5 bases, the J end by 2 bases, with 6 bases between. The CDR3 sequence is CAWVKNTEAFF. CDR3 bases: TGTGCCTGGGTTAAAAACACTGAAGCTTTCTTT.

Ten or more counts support this clonotype. This chain links TRBV20-1 with TRBJ2-2; 7 bases map to TRBD2. This CDR3 has 14 amino acids. Unmatched junction bases numbered 3, after V lost 4 bases and J lost 1 base. Germline assignment: CDR1 DFQATT and CDR2 SNEGSKA (reference sequence). CDR3 region: CSAISGMNTGELFF. For the CDR3, the DNA is TGCAGTGCTATCAGCGGGATGAACACCGGGGAGCTGTTTTTT.

In its sample, this clonotype was seen many times. The chain combines TRBV5-1 with TRBJ1-6; D is uncertain. This CDR3 region has 13 residues. V was trimmed by 4 bases and J by 11 bases, leaving 13 bases between them. In germline, CDR1 is SGHRS, CDR2 YFSETQ. This chain's CDR3 is CASSPSRNPPLHF. CDR3 nucleotides: TGCGCCAGCAGCCCTTCAAGGAATCCACCCCTCCACTTT.

This clonotype was picked up many times. This chain connects TRBV30 to TRBJ2-7; no clear D. Per germline, CDR1 GTSNPN and CDR2 SVGIG (reference sequence). Between the trimmed V and J ends, which lost 1 base and 3 bases, there was a span of 10 bases. The CDR3 has 13 amino acids. CDR3 nucleotide sequence: TGTGCCTGGAGTGGGTCAGCCCGCTACGAGCAGTACTTC. Its protein is CAWSGSARYEQYF. Full variable domain (rest looked up from reference TRBV30 and TRBJ2-7): SQTIHQWPATLVQPVGSPLSLECTVEGTSNPNLYWYRQAAGRGLQLLFYSVGIGQISSEVPQNLSASRPQDRQFILSSKKLLLSDSGFYLCAWSGSARYEQYFGPGTRLTVT.

This clonotype was counted only a few times. This rearrangement joins TRBV13 to TRBJ1-4; tentatively, D is TRBD1 (6 bases). Germline V gene sequence: CDR1 PRHDT, CDR2 FYEKMQ (reference sequence). V was clipped by 8 bases and J by 7 bases, with 14 bases between them. This CDR3 spans 13 amino acids. In nucleotides, the CDR3 is TGTGCCAGCGGGGGCAGGAAAGGTGAAAAACTGTTTTTT. Translated: CASGGRKGEKLFF.

A few counts support this clonotype. This chain connects TRBV7-8 to TRBJ2-3; D remains unclear. The CDR3 has 13 amino acids. With 10 bases removed from V and 2 bases from J, the gap between germline ends came to 13 bases. Per germline, CDR1 SGHVS and CDR2 FQNEAQ. The DNA for the CDR3 is TGTGCCACAGAGAGAGAAAACACAGATACGCAGTATTTT. Residues: CATERENTDTQYF.

V and J are TRBV20-1 and TRBJ2-7; TRBD2 matches at 8 bases. The CDR3 consists of 15 residues. Germline CDR1 and CDR2: DFQATT and SNEGSKA (reference sequence). The V segment lost 1 base and the J segment 2 bases; nucleotides outside the gene matches: 7. The CDR3 region is CSARASGRYPYEQYF. The CDR3 coding sequence is TGCAGTGCTAGAGCGAGCGGGAGATATCCCTACGAGCAGTACTTC.

In its sample, this clonotype was seen many times. The chain combines TRBV7-2 with TRBJ2-5; 15 nucleotides match TRBD2. The V gene's germline CDR1 is SGHTA and CDR2 FQGNSA. The CDR3 consists of 16 residues. The V gene end was trimmed by 4 bases and the J gene end by 2 bases; junction bases not matched to a gene: 2. CDR3 DNA sequence: TGTGCCAGCAGCTCCGGACTAGCGGGGGGGCAAGAGACCCAGTACTTC. It specifies CASSSGLAGGQETQYF.

This clonotype was counted a few times. The J gene is TRBJ2-7, the V gene TRBV12-5, with D possibly being TRBD1 (7 bases). Deletions cut 7 bases from V and 5 bases from J, with 18 bases between. This CDR3 has 14 amino acids. Germline V gene lookup returns CDR1 LGHNT and CDR2 FRNRAP. As DNA, the CDR3 is TGTGCTAGTGCCCAGACAGGAGGGGGCGACGAGCAGTACTTC. This translates into CASAQTGGGDEQYF.

This clonotype was counted at least ten times. The chain combines TRBV29-1 with TRBJ2-1; TRBD2 might be the D (5 bases). Germline assignment: CDR1 SQVTM and CDR2 ANQGSEA. V was clipped by 2 bases and J by 8 bases, with 7 bases between them. This CDR3 comprises 11 residues. The CDR3 nucleotides read TGCAGCGTTGAAAGGCGGGATGAGCAGTTCTTC. Residues: CSVERRDEQFF.

The V gene is TRBV6-1, the J gene TRBJ1-1, with D unclear. Germline V gives CDR1 MNHNS, CDR2 SASEGT. CDR3 length equals 14 residues. Trimming took off 2 bases at V and 3 bases at J, with 10 bases between the two ends. The CDR3 nucleotides read TGTGCCAGCAGTGAACCGGGTCTGGACACTGAAGCTTTCTTT. Its translation: CASSEPGLDTEAFF.

This clonotype was observed many times. The chain's CDR3 is CASSESQSLDRSSYEQYF. As DNA, the CDR3 is TGCGCCAGCAGTGAGTCGCAGTCCCTGGACAGGTCCTCCTACGAGCAGTACTTC. The chain joins TRBV10-1 to TRBJ2-7; 7 bases line up with TRBD1. Germline loops: CDR1 WNHNN, CDR2 SYGVQD (reference sequence). The junction had 11 bases not matched to a gene; V was cut back by 0 bases and J by 0 bases. The CDR3 spans 18 residues.

This clonotype came up many times. The CDR3 DNA reads as TGTGCCAGCGGCAGCCTAGCCAAAAACATTCAGTACTTC. This codes for CASGSLAKNIQYF. The J gene is TRBJ2-4, the V gene TRBV11-2, with D unresolved. V was shortened by 8 bases and J by 0 bases, with 8 bases between the two germline ends. The CDR3 loop spans 13 amino acids. Germline V gene data show CDR1 as SGHAT and CDR2 as FQNNGV.

This clonotype was recorded many times. The chain joins TRBV4-1 to TRBJ1-5; TRBD1 might be the D (5 bases). The CDR3 is 16 amino acids. Germline CDR1 reads MGHRA; CDR2 reads YSYEKL. V lost 0 bases, J lost 1 base, and 10 bases lay in between. Here the CDR3 DNA reads TGCGCCAGCAGCCAAGAGTGGGGGGGAAGCAATCAGCCCCAGCATTTT. This encodes CASSQEWGGSNQPQHF.

The sample holds many counts of this clonotype. V is TRBV7-9 and J is TRBJ2-1; D is undetermined. Trimming cost V 1 base and J 0 bases, with 10 bases left between them. This CDR3 contains 16 residues. The germline gives CDR1 SEHNR, CDR2 FQNEAQ (reference sequence). The CDR3 DNA sequence: TGTGCCAGCAGCTTAGTACAGAGGAGCTCCTACAATGAGCAGTTCTTC. Amino acids: CASSLVQRSSYNEQFF. Filled out from reference TRBV7-9 and TRBJ2-1, the complete variable domain reads DTGVSQNPRHKITKRGQNVTFRCDPISEHNRLYWYRQTLGQGPEFLTYFQNEAQLEKSRLLSDRFSAERPKGSFSTLEIQRTEQGDSAMYLCASSLVQRSSYNEQFFGPGTRLTVL.

This clonotype was recorded at least ten times. The chain combines TRBV6-1 with TRBJ2-3; TRBD1 matches 8 bases. CDR3 length: 15 residues. Germline lookup yields CDR1 MNHNS and CDR2 SASEGT. Unmatched junction bases numbered 5, after V lost 6 bases and J lost 0 bases. The CDR3 spells CASRSTGVSTDTQYF. DNA of the CDR3: TGTGCCAGCAGATCGACAGGGGTGAGCACAGATACGCAGTATTTT.

This clonotype has a count of ten or more. V usage is TRBV27 and J usage is TRBJ2-7, with 9 bases that match TRBD2. This CDR3 comprises 15 residues. Unmatched junction bases numbered 10, after V lost 6 bases and J lost 4 bases. Germline lookup yields CDR1 MNHEY and CDR2 SMNVEV (reference sequence). CDR3 amino acids: CASSYSGGPLYEQYF. The CDR3 coding sequence is TGTGCCAGCAGCTACAGCGGGGGGCCCCTTTACGAGCAGTACTTC.

This clonotype was recorded many times. The chain links TRBV7-2 to TRBJ1-1, with D perhaps TRBD1 (6 bases). Germline V gene sequence: CDR1 SGHTA, CDR2 FQGNSA. CDR3 length: 12 residues. V was shortened by 5 bases and J by 7 bases, with 11 bases between the two germline ends. CDR3 in amino acids: CASSPQGLEAFF. The CDR3 coding sequence is TGTGCCAGCAGCCCCCAGGGGCTTGAAGCTTTCTTT. Combining the CDR3 with reference TRBV7-2 and TRBJ1-1 gives the whole variable domain GAGVSQSPSNKVTEKGKDVELRCDPISGHTALYWYRQSLGQGLEFLIYFQGNSAPDKSGLPSDRFSAERTGGSVSTLTIQRTQQEDSAVYLCASSPQGLEAFFGQGTRLTVV.

This clonotype was found many times. The J gene is TRBJ2-1, the V gene TRBV29-1, with TRBD1 identical over 7 bases. This CDR3 has 14 amino acids. Germline lookup yields CDR1 SQVTM and CDR2 ANQGSEA. V shed 1 base, J shed 3 bases, and the junction held 3 bases outside the gene matches. The CDR3 coding sequence is TGCAGCGTTGAAGGGACAGGACACTACAATGAGCAGTTCTTC. Its translation is CSVEGTGHYNEQFF.

This clonotype was seen many times. The chain is built from TRBV28 and TRBJ1-1; D gene ambiguous. With 5 bases removed from V and 5 bases from J, the gap between germline ends came to 15 bases. The CDR3 is 14 amino acids. The germline V gene has CDR1 MDHEN and CDR2 SYDVKM. The CDR3 reads CASSPVGGRTEAFF. The CDR3 DNA reads TGTGCCAGCAGTCCCGTCGGAGGCAGGACTGAAGCTTTCTTT.

The V call is TRBV6-5, the J call TRBJ2-7; perhaps D is TRBD1 or TRBD2 (5 bases each). With 4 bases removed from V and 1 base from J, the gap between germline ends came to 11 bases. Germline CDR1 MNHEY, CDR2 SVGAGI. CDR3 length: 14 residues. CDR3 bases: TGTGCCAGCAGTTCCGACTGGGGGTCCTACGAGCAGTACTTC. Amino acid sequence: CASSSDWGSYEQYF.

There are many counts of this clonotype. The V gene is TRBV12-3 or TRBV12-4, the J gene TRBJ2-2, with no clear D. Trimming shortened V by 5 bases and J by 4 bases, and 5 bases separated the two germline ends. There are 12 residues in the CDR3. Here the CDR3 reads CASSPSTGELFF. In nucleotides, the CDR3 is TGTGCCAGCAGTCCGAGCACCGGGGAGCTGTTTTTT.

V and J are TRBV6-6 and TRBJ2-3; D possibly uses TRBD1 or TRBD2 (5 bases each). The CDR3 is 16 residues long. V was trimmed by 0 bases and J by 2 bases, leaving 12 bases between them. Germline V gene sequence: CDR1 MNHNY, CDR2 SVGAGI (reference sequence). The CDR3 region is CASSYSNLGVTDTQYF. As DNA, the CDR3 is TGTGCCAGCAGTTACTCGAATCTGGGGGTCACAGATACGCAGTATTTT.

This clonotype was observed at least ten times. The chain links TRBV4-3 to TRBJ2-2; D unresolved. Trimming took 0 bases from V and 4 from J, leaving 12 bases between them. The CDR3 runs to 16 residues. The germline V gene encodes CDR1 LGHNA and CDR2 YSLEER. The CDR3 DNA sequence: TGCGCCAGCAGCCAAGATGGACCCCCTAGCACCGGGGAGCTGTTTTTT. This codes for CASSQDGPPSTGELFF.

This clonotype was seen many times. The chain uses TRBV5-1 and TRBJ2-5, with D tentatively TRBD1 or TRBD2 (5 bases each). V was shortened by 3 bases and J by 1 base, with 10 bases between the two germline ends. The V gene's germline CDR1 is SGHRS and CDR2 YFSETQ. The CDR3 extends over 14 amino acids. Here the CDR3 DNA reads TGCGCCAGCAGCTACGGGACGGCCCAAGAGACCCAGTACTTC. This codes for CASSYGTAQETQYF.

This clonotype was observed at least ten times. The chain has TRBV6-2 or TRBV6-3 and TRBJ1-6; 7 bases match TRBD1. V shed 4 bases and J 8 bases; nucleotides not matched to a gene: 2. This CDR3 region has 13 residues. Germline values: CDR1 MNHEY, CDR2 SVGEGT. The CDR3 region has the DNA TGTGCCAGCAGTTGGACAGGAGATTCACCCCTCCACTTT. Translating gives CASSWTGDSPLHF.

There are a few counts of this clonotype. The CDR3 sequence is CASSQLRNREQFF. DNA for the CDR3: TGTGCCAGCAGCCAACTACGAAACCGTGAGCAGTTCTTC. J is TRBJ2-1 and V is TRBV7-9; unclear D gene. Germline V gene lookup returns CDR1 SEHNR and CDR2 FQNEAQ (reference sequence). V shed 5 bases and J shed 9 bases, with 14 bases lying between them. The CDR3 sequence is 13 residues long. The full variable domain, in which reference TRBV7-9 and TRBJ2-1 provide the parts outside the CDR3, is DTGVSQNPRHKITKRGQNVTFRCDPISEHNRLYWYRQTLGQGPEFLTYFQNEAQLEKSRLLSDRFSAERPKGSFSTLEIQRTEQGDSAMYLCASSQLRNREQFFGPGTRLTVL.

This clonotype was detected ten times or more. The chain is built from TRBV4-2 and TRBJ1-1; unclear D gene. The germline CDR1 and CDR2 sequences are LGHNA and YNFKEQ. Trimming shortened V by 0 bases and J by 7 bases, and 6 bases separated the two germline ends. CDR3 size: 12 residues. The DNA of the CDR3 is TGTGCCAGCAGCCAAGACTTGGGTGAAGCTTTCTTT. Its translation is CASSQDLGEAFF.